A selection of T cell receptor beta chains follows, all from one sample in a study of OX40 agonist ivuxolimab in advanced cancers. Only in-frame clones appear in the TCRdb table, and some are missing; sequencing was by immunoSEQ multiplex PCR. The sample has 55,000 to 70,000 clones, 92% seen once. The source material was CD4+ or CD8+ T cells sorted from blood, sampled in a trial of the OX40 agonist ivuxolimab. All receptors derive from an adult with an advanced solid tumor such as melanoma, head and neck, liver or kidney cancer. Both conserved end residues are part of each CDR3. Each record gives: CDR3 DNA, CDR3 protein, V gene, clone size, J gene, D gene. D genes are given only for firm matches. Not every row has a clone size; where given, it reads once, few, many or a size class.

TGTGCCTGGAGTCCGGGACAGGGGAGGACTGAAGCTTTCTTT | CAWSPGQGRTEAFF | TRBV30 | many | TRBJ1-1 | TRBD1
TGCGCCAGCAGCCAAGGGTCTGGTACTGAAGCTTTCTTT | CASSQGSGTEAFF | TRBV4-3 | . | TRBJ1-1 | .
TGTGCCAGCGGAGAGCGGGGATACAATGAGCAGTTCTTC | CASGERGYNEQFF | TRBV2 | . | TRBJ2-1 | TRBD2
TGCGCCAGCAGCTGGACAGGGGAGGTACTGAACACTGAAGCTTTCTTT | CASSWTGEVLNTEAFF | TRBV5-1 | . | TRBJ1-1 | TRBD1
TGTGCCAGCAGTGACAGGGCTTTATCCTACGAGCAGTACTTC | CASSDRALSYEQYF | TRBV2 | . | TRBJ2-7 | .
TGCGCCAGCAGCCAGGCCGGGACAGGAGGTGGCTACACCTTC | CASSQAGTGGGYTF | TRBV4-1 | . | TRBJ1-2 | TRBD1
TGCAGCGTGGGAGAGACAGGCTTTATATCCGAAGCTTTCTTT | CSVGETGFISEAFF | TRBV29-1 | . | TRBJ1-1 | .
TGTGCCAGCAGCCAGAACTCTGGGGCCAACGTCCTGACTTTC | CASSQNSGANVLTF | TRBV7-3 | . | TRBJ2-6 | .
TGTGCCAGCAGCTTAAGCGGGGGGGCCGAAGATACGCAGTATTTT | CASSLSGGAEDTQYF | TRBV7-3 | . | TRBJ2-3 | TRBD2
TGTGCCAGCAGCTTTGGGACTAGCGGGGGGATAAATACGCAGTATTTT | CASSFGTSGGINTQYF | TRBV5-6 | . | TRBJ2-3 | TRBD2
TGTGCCAGCGTTTTAGGGGGCGGTGAGCAGTTCTTC | CASVLGGGEQFF | TRBV13 | . | TRBJ2-1 | TRBD1
TGTGCCAGCAGTTACTCCCTACAGGGGATGGAGGGCTACACCTTC | CASSYSLQGMEGYTF | TRBV6-6 | . | TRBJ1-2 | TRBD1
TGCGCCAGCAGTTCGGACAGGGGCAACACTGAAGCTTTCTTT | CASSSDRGNTEAFF | TRBV10-1 | . | TRBJ1-1 | TRBD1
TGTGCCACCAGCCCCGGGGGAGGGCAAGAGACCCAGTACTTC | CATSPGGGQETQYF | TRBV15 | . | TRBJ2-5 | TRBD2
TGTGCCAGCAGTCCCCTCCTCACTAGCGGGCCCTACGAGCAGTACTTC | CASSPLLTSGPYEQYF | TRBV27 | . | TRBJ2-7 | TRBD2
TGCAGCGTTGATGGGGATGGCACCTACACCGGGGAGCTGTTTTTT | CSVDGDGTYTGELFF | TRBV29-1 | . | TRBJ2-2 | .
TGTGCTAGTGGATCTCCAGGGGTCCCCGCCTACGAGCAGTACTTC | CASGSPGVPAYEQYF | TRBV12-5 | . | TRBJ2-7 | .
TGTGCCAGCAGCACTAGTGGGGGTTCAGATACGCAGTATTTT | CASSTSGGSDTQYF | TRBV11-2 | once | TRBJ2-3 | .
TGTGCCAGCAGTTTCGGTCCTAACTATGGCTACACCTTC | CASSFGPNYGYTF | TRBV27 | . | TRBJ1-2 | .
TGTGCCAGCAGTTCCACAGGGTCGAACTATGGCTACACCTTC | CASSSTGSNYGYTF | TRBV27 | . | TRBJ1-2 | .
TGTGCCTGGAGCGACAGGGACCACGAGCAGTACTTC | CAWSDRDHEQYF | TRBV30 | . | TRBJ2-7 | TRBD1
TGTGCCAGCAGTGTTTGGGGAAATAGCAATCAGCCCCAGCATTTT | CASSVWGNSNQPQHF | TRBV2 | few | TRBJ1-5 | .
TGTGCCAGCAGCATAAGGGACAGGGCCAACTATGGCTACACCTTC | CASSIRDRANYGYTF | TRBV9 | . | TRBJ1-2 | TRBD1
TGTGCCAGCAGCTTACAGGGCCACTCTGGAAACACCATATATTTT | CASSLQGHSGNTIYF | TRBV13 | . | TRBJ1-3 | .
TGTGCCAGCTCAGTTCATCGGGACAGCGGAAACACCATATATTTT | CASSVHRDSGNTIYF | TRBV18 | . | TRBJ1-3 | TRBD1
TGTGCCAGCAGCTTAGCAGGGATCTCCCACGAGCAGTACTTC | CASSLAGISHEQYF | TRBV7-9 | . | TRBJ2-7 | .
TGTGCCAGCAGTCCCCCGGAGTCCTACGAGCAGTACTTT | CASSPPESYEQYF | TRBV27 | . | TRBJ2-7 | .
TGTGCCAGTACCGCGGGGGGGGAGGGAAACTTCGAGCAGTACTTC | CASTAGGEGNFEQYF | TRBV19 | . | TRBJ2-7 | TRBD2
TGTGCCAGCAGCGAGGGACTAGCGGGGACCTCCTACGAGCAGTACTTC | CASSEGLAGTSYEQYF | TRBV9 | . | TRBJ2-7 | TRBD2
TGTGCCAGCAGTTACTCGATGGCGGAAGTCCCCTATGGCTACACCTTC | CASSYSMAEVPYGYTF | TRBV6-5 | . | TRBJ1-2 | .
TGTGCCAGCAGCAGGCGCCAGGGGGAGGACACCGGGGAGCTGTTTTTT | CASSRRQGEDTGELFF | TRBV7-6 | once | TRBJ2-2 | .
TGTGCCAGCAGCTTTGTTGGACAGGGGGCCGGGGAGCTGTTTTTT | CASSFVGQGAGELFF | TRBV11-2 | . | TRBJ2-2 | TRBD1
TGTGCCAGCAGCCCCCCTAGCGGGCCTACGCAGTATTTT | CASSPPSGPTQYF | TRBV5-6 | . | TRBJ2-3 | TRBD2
TGTGCCTGGAGTGCCCCGGACAGCGCTTCGGGACCCCAGCATTTT | CAWSAPDSASGPQHF | TRBV30 | . | TRBJ1-5 | .
TGTGCCAGCAGCTTGGTTAGGGGACAGGGAAGTCAGCCCCAGCATTTT | CASSLVRGQGSQPQHF | TRBV5-6 | . | TRBJ1-5 | TRBD1
TGTGCCAGCAGCTTATCGCCGGGACAGGGATACAATGAGCAGTTCTTC | CASSLSPGQGYNEQFF | TRBV11-2 | . | TRBJ2-1 | TRBD1
TGTGCCAGCAGCCCCCAGTTAGCGGGAGCCTACGAGCAGTACTTC | CASSPQLAGAYEQYF | TRBV9 | . | TRBJ2-7 | TRBD2
TGTGCCAGACAGGGGGAGAACACTGAAGCTTTCTTT | CARQGENTEAFF | TRBV2 | . | TRBJ1-1 | TRBD1
TGCGCCAGCAGTTCTGGGGAGTTTGTAGACGAGCAGTACTTC | CASSSGEFVDEQYF | TRBV5-1 | . | TRBJ2-7 | .
TGTGCCAGCAGCGCTATGCCGGGACAGAAGTACTACGAGCAGTACTTC | CASSAMPGQKYYEQYF | TRBV11-2 | few | TRBJ2-7 | TRBD1
TGTGCCAGCAGCACATCCCAACAGACAGGCAATCAGCCCCAGCATTTT | CASSTSQQTGNQPQHF | TRBV7-9 | . | TRBJ1-5 | .
TGTGCCAGCAGCTTAGGGGGGAGCGAGCAGTACTTC | CASSLGGSEQYF | TRBV7-3 | . | TRBJ2-7 | .